Each of the 25 T cell receptor beta chains below was sequenced from the same sample in a study of blood T cell repertoires in COVID-19. TCRdb's table, derived via immunoSEQ multiplex PCR, lists solely in-frame clones and lacks some. The sample contains roughly 100,000 clones, around 81% of which appear only once. Sequenced: peripheral blood. The receptor set was obtained from a woman in her sixties or seventies with acute or convalescent COVID-19.

This sequence joins TRBV25-1 and TRBJ2-2, with D tentatively TRBD1 (6 bases). V was pared by 1 base and J by 1 base, with 10 bases between. Germline V CDR1 and CDR2: MGHDK, SYGVNS. The CDR3 extends over 16 amino acids. CDR3 coding DNA: TGTGCCAGCAGTGAATGGGGGACACGGAACACCGGGGAGCTGTTTTTT. It is translated as CASSEWGTRNTGELFF.

This clone was found a few times. This chain links TRBV7-2 with TRBJ2-2, with TRBD2 as a possible D gene (5 bases). V lost 5 bases and J 4 bases, leaving 11 bases between the germline ends. The CDR3 length is 14 residues. Germline V gene lookup returns CDR1 SGHTA and CDR2 FQGNSA. As DNA, the CDR3 is TGTGCCAGCAGCCGTATCCGGGGCACCGGGGAGCTGTTTTTT. It translates to CASSRIRGTGELFF.

The chain has TRBV27 and TRBJ2-2; TRBD2 aligns across 14 bases. CDR1 is MNHEY and CDR2 is SMNVEV in the germline V gene (reference sequence). Germline trimming cut 7 bases from V and 1 base from J; bases unmatched to any gene: 2. CDR3 length: 16 residues. The CDR3 coding sequence is TGTGCCAGCAAGGGACTAGCGGGGGTGAACACCGGGGAGCTGTTTTTT. It specifies CASKGLAGVNTGELFF.

J is TRBJ2-1 and V is TRBV11-1, with 7 bases that match TRBD2. The CDR3 runs to 16 residues. The V gene's germline CDR1 is SGHAT and CDR2 FQDESV (reference sequence). J lost 0 bases, V lost 1 base, and 3 bases had no gene match. CDR3 coding DNA: TGTGCCAGCAGCTTAGGGACTAGTCCCTCCTACAATGAGCAGTTCTTC. It yields the protein CASSLGTSPSYNEQFF.

The chain is built from TRBV28 and TRBJ1-1; D is perhaps TRBD1 (6 bases). The CDR3 contains 15 residues. Trimming left V 2 bases short and J 6 bases short, with 16 bases between. The germline V gene encodes CDR1 MDHEN and CDR2 SYDVKM. CDR3 protein: CASSLTDRRPSEAFF. As DNA, the CDR3 is TGTGCCAGCAGTTTAACCGACAGGAGACCTTCTGAAGCTTTCTTT.

The chain recombines TRBV2 with TRBJ2-6, with D possibly TRBD1 on 5 matching bases. The V end was cut by 6 bases, the J end by 2 bases, with 11 bases between. This CDR3 has 15 amino acids. Germline CDR1 is SNHLY and CDR2 is FYNNEI. The CDR3 loop reads CASSTRVAGANVLTF. CDR3 DNA: TGTGCCAGCAGCACCAGGGTTGCTGGGGCCAACGTCCTGACTTTC.

The J gene is TRBJ2-4, the V gene TRBV3-1 (or the pseudogene TRBV3-2), with 8 bases identical to TRBD1. CDR3 size: 15 residues. CDR1 LGHDT and CDR2 YNNKEL come from the germline V gene (reference sequence). The V and J ends lost 1 base and 6 bases, in that order; junction bases with no gene match: 5. Written as DNA, the CDR3 is TGTGCCAGCAGCCAAGCGATGGGACAGGTAAACATTCAGTACTTC. It translates to CASSQAMGQVNIQYF.

This clone appeared a few times. The chain couples TRBV7-8 to TRBJ1-2; D may be TRBD1 (5 bases). Germline V gene lookup returns CDR1 SGHVS and CDR2 FQNEAQ. The CDR3 loop spans 16 amino acids. Deletions cut 1 base from V and 4 bases from J, with 16 bases between. For the CDR3, the DNA is TGTGCCAGCAGCTTAGAAGGGGAGGGTTTCTTCTATGGCTACACCTTC. This encodes CASSLEGEGFFYGYTF.

The chain is built from TRBV2 and TRBJ2-5; possibly TRBD1 for D (5 bases). V gave up 9 bases and J gave up 5 bases, with 16 bases separating them. The CDR3 is 13 residues long. The germline CDR1 and CDR2 sequences are SNHLY and FYNNEI. The CDR3 DNA reads TGTGCCAGTACAAACCAGGGTCGGGAGACCCAGTACTTC. Translation gives CASTNQGRETQYF.

This clone has just one count. J is TRBJ2-1 and V is TRBV4-3, with D possibly matching TRBD2 (5 bases). Germline V gene lookup returns CDR1 LGHNA and CDR2 YSLEER. The CDR3 covers 15 residues. Trimming shortened V by 3 bases and J by 3 bases, and 12 bases separated the two germline ends. The CDR3 coding sequence is TGCGCCAGCAGCCAGTCCAGAGGGAGCTACAATGAGCAGTTCTTC. Translated: CASSQSRGSYNEQFF.

The V and J genes are TRBV6-5 and TRBJ2-5; a possible D gene is TRBD2 (6 bases). V lost 0 bases and J lost 2, with 10 bases in between. The CDR3 is 15 residues long. Germline V gene sequence: CDR1 MNHEY, CDR2 SVGAGI. Here the CDR3 DNA reads TGTGCCAGCAGTTACTCCAGCGGGCGTCAAGAGACCCAGTACTTC. Amino acid sequence: CASSYSSGRQETQYF.

The chain recombines TRBV11-3 with TRBJ2-1, with 9 bases identical to TRBD2. CDR3 length: 16 amino acids. Losses at the gene ends were 5 bases for V and 8 bases for J; bases not matched to a gene: 13. Looked up from germline, CDR1 is SGHNT and CDR2 is YENEEA. CDR3 loop: CASSTRLGGGGYEQFF. DNA of the CDR3: TGTGCCAGCAGCACCAGACTCGGCGGGGGGGGTTATGAGCAGTTCTTC.

The J gene is TRBJ1-5, the V gene TRBV3-1 (or the pseudogene TRBV3-2); no firm D call. The V gene's germline CDR1 is LGHDT and CDR2 YNNKEL (reference sequence). This CDR3 has 15 amino acids. V shed 0 bases and J shed 2 bases, with 8 bases lying between them. The CDR3 nucleotides read TGTGCCAGCAGCCAAGAGGGCTCGGGCAATCAGCCCCAGCATTTT. It translates to CASSQEGSGNQPQHF.

The J gene is TRBJ1-2, the V gene TRBV28; 8 nucleotides match TRBD1. CDR1 is MDHEN, CDR2 SYDVKM, per germline. This CDR3 contains 15 residues. Trimming took 5 bases from V and 4 from J; bases not matched to a gene: 9. CDR3 DNA: TGTGCCAGCAGTCAACCGGGACAGGCTGTCTATGGCTACACCTTC. Its protein product is CASSQPGQAVYGYTF.

CDR3 region: CASSHPAGTSGRGQETQYF. CDR3 nucleotide sequence: TGCGCCAGCAGCCACCCCGCCGGGACTAGCGGGAGGGGGCAAGAGACCCAGTACTTC. V is TRBV4-1 and J is TRBJ2-5, with 16 bases lining up with TRBD2. Germline-derived CDR1 and CDR2 are MGHRA and YSYEKL. The V segment lost 3 bases and the J segment 2 bases; nucleotides outside the gene matches: 9. This CDR3 has 19 residues.

This clone was counted once. CDR3 bases: TGCGCCAGCAGCTTGCGCGCGGGAGATAGCAATGAGCAGTTCTTC. Its translation is CASSLRAGDSNEQFF. The chain employs TRBV5-1 and TRBJ2-1, with 7 nucleotides matching TRBD2. Germline CDR1 reads SGHRS; CDR2 reads YFSETQ. The trim removed 1 base at V and 6 bases at J, leaving 7 bases unmatched. This CDR3 has 15 residues.

This clone occurred once. This chain uses TRBV7-2 with TRBJ2-1; no definite D call. V was shortened by 2 bases and J by 4 bases, with 12 bases between the two germline ends. The CDR3 spans 15 residues. Looked up from germline, CDR1 is SGHTA and CDR2 is FQGNSA. The CDR3 region has the DNA TGTGCCAGCAGCTTATCCCGTGGCATTTACAATGAGCAGTTCTTC. Encoded protein: CASSLSRGIYNEQFF.

The chain joins TRBV24-1 to TRBJ2-2, with a weak D call TRBD1 (7 bases). The CDR3 sequence is 14 residues long. Per the germline V gene, CDR1 is KGHDR and CDR2 is SFDVKD. The V end lost 10 bases, the J end lost 5 bases, and 16 bases lay between the germline ends. This CDR3 reads CATVGSGGTGELFF. The CDR3, as DNA: TGTGCCACGGTGGGGTCAGGGGGGACCGGGGAGCTGTTTTTT.

A few counts support this clone. J is TRBJ1-2 and V is TRBV20-1; 7 bases are shared with TRBD1. The V and J ends lost 3 bases and 5 bases, in that order; junction bases with no gene match: 9. Germline CDR1 reads DFQATT; CDR2 reads SNEGSKA (reference sequence). This CDR3 has 14 amino acids. CDR3 sequence reads: CSASPGDSLYGYTF. In DNA, the CDR3 is TGCAGTGCTAGTCCCGGGGACAGCCTTTATGGCTACACCTTC.

This chain links TRBV4-1 with TRBJ1-4; D remains unclear. This CDR3 spans 16 amino acids. Trimming removed 1 base from V and 7 bases from J, with 16 bases in between. CDR1 MGHRA and CDR2 YSYEKL come from the germline V gene. DNA of the CDR3: TGCGCCAGCAGCCAAGGGTATGGACCCCGGGGTGAAAAACTGTTTTTT. It codes for CASSQGYGPRGEKLFF.

V and J are TRBV12-3 or TRBV12-4 and TRBJ1-4; 7 positions agree with TRBD1. V lost 7 bases and J lost 7; bases outside the gene matches: 6. There are 13 residues in the CDR3. CDR3 in amino acids: CASNRQGGEKLFF. As DNA, the CDR3 is TGTGCCAGCAACAGACAGGGAGGTGAAAAACTGTTTTTT.

The V call is TRBV4-1, the J call TRBJ2-3, with D uncertain. There are 13 residues in the CDR3. Germline V gives CDR1 MGHRA, CDR2 YSYEKL. Trimming stripped 4 bases from V and 4 bases from J, with 9 bases between. The CDR3 DNA follows: TGCGCCAGCAGCCGGGCCCCCGCAGATACGCAGTATTTT. Translation gives CASSRAPADTQYF.

This clone was picked up one time. This chain uses TRBV6-5 with TRBJ2-5; the match to TRBD2 covers 9 bases. V was pared by 8 bases and J by 5 bases, with 6 bases of the junction left unmatched. Germline V lookup: CDR1 MNHEY, CDR2 SVGAGI. The CDR3 is made up of 13 amino acids. Here the CDR3 DNA reads TGTGCCAGCTGGCGGGGGGGCGGTGAGACCCAGTACTTC. This codes for CASWRGGGETQYF.

The genes are TRBV7-2 and TRBJ2-7; D may be TRBD1 (6 bases). CDR1 is SGHTA, CDR2 FQGNSA, per germline. V dropped 5 bases and J dropped 3 bases, with 14 bases sitting between them. This CDR3 has 14 amino acids. The DNA of the CDR3 is TGTGCCAGCAGCATCCGGGACACGAGCTACGAGCAGTACTTC. Translated: CASSIRDTSYEQYF.

The CDR3 DNA follows: TGCGCCAGCAGCCAAGATCCCTATTACACCGGGGAGCTGTTTTTT. Translated, it gives CASSQDPYYTGELFF. The V gene is TRBV4-3, the J gene TRBJ2-2; D call uncertain. This CDR3 comprises 15 residues. Trimming stripped 0 bases from V and 3 bases from J, with 8 bases between. The germline V gene has CDR1 LGHNA and CDR2 YSLEER.